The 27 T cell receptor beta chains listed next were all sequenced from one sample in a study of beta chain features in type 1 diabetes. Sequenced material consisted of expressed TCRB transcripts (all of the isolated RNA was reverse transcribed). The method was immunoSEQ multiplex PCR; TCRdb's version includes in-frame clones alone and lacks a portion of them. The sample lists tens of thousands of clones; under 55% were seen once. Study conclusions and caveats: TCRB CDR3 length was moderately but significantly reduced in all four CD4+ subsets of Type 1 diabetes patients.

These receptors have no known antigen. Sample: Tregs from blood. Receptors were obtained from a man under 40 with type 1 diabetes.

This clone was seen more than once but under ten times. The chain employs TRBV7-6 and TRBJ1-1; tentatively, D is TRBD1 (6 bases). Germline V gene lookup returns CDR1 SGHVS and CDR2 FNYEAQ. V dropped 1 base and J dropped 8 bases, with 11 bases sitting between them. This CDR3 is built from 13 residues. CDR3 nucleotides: TGTGCCAGCAGCTTAGTTCAAACAGGGGAAGCTTTCTTT. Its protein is CASSLVQTGEAFF.

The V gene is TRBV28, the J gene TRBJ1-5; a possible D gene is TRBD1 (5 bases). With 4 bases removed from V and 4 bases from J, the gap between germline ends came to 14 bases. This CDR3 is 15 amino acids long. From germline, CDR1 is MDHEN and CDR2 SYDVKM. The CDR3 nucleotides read TGTGCCAGCAGTTGGCCCGACAGACATAATCAGCCCCAGCATTTT. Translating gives CASSWPDRHNQPQHF. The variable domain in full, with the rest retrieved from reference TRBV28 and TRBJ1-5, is DVKVTQSSRYLVKRTGEKVFLECVQDMDHENMFWYRQDPGLGLRLIYFSYDVKMKEKGDIPEGYSVSREKKERFSLILESASTNQTSMYLCASSWPDRHNQPQHFGDGTRLSIL.

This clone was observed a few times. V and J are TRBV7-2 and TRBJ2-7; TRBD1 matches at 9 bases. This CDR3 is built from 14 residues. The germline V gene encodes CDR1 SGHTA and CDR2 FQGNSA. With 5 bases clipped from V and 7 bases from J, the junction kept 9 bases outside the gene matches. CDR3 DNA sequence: TGTGCCAGCAGCCCTGGGACAGGGTTTTATGAGCAGTACTTC. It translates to CASSPGTGFYEQYF.

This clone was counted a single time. The CDR3 nucleotides read TGTGCCAGCAGTTACGAACAGACCGCAACTAATGAAAAACTGTTTTTT. Protein sequence: CASSYEQTATNEKLFF. The rearrangement joins TRBV6-5 to TRBJ1-4; D remains unclear. The CDR3 consists of 16 residues. Trimming pared 2 bases from V and 0 bases from J, leaving 10 bases between. The germline V gene encodes CDR1 MNHEY and CDR2 SVGAGI.

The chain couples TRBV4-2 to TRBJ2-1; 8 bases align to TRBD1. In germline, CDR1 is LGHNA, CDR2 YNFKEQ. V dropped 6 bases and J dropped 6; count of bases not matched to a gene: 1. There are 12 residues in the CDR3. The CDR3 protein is CASRTGVNEQFF. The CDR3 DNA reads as TGTGCCAGCAGGACAGGGGTCAATGAGCAGTTCTTC.

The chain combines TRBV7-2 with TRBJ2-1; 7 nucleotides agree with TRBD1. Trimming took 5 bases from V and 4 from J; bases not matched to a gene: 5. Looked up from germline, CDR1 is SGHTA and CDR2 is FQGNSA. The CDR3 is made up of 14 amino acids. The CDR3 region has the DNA TGTGCCAGCAGCCGCCTGACAGGGTACAATGAGCAGTTCTTC. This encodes CASSRLTGYNEQFF.

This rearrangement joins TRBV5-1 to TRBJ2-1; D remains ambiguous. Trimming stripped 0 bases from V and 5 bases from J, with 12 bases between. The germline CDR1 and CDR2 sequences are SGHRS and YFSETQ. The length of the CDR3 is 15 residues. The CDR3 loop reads CASSLALNAHNEQFF. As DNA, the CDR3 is TGCGCCAGCAGCTTGGCCCTAAACGCCCACAATGAGCAGTTCTTC.

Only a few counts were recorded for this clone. The CDR3 region has the DNA TGTGCCAGCAGTGCTGTAGAAGAAACGGGCACAGATACGCAGTATTTT. It yields the protein CASSAVEETGTDTQYF. The V call is TRBV28, the J call TRBJ2-3; D uncertain. The CDR3 consists of 16 residues. Germline CDR1 and CDR2: MDHEN and SYDVKM. Trimming stripped 5 bases from V and 1 base from J, with 16 bases between.

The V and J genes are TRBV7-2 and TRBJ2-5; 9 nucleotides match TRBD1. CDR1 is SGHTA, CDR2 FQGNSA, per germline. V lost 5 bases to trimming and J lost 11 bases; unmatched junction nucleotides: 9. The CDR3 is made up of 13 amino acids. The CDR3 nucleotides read TGTGCCAGCAGCCGGGGACAGGGCGAGGAGCAGTACTTC. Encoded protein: CASSRGQGEEQYF.

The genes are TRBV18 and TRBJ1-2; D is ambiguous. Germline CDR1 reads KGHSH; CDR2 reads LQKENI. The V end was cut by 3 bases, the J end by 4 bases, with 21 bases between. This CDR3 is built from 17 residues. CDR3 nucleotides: TGTGCCAGCTCACCTTCCGCTGTGACCGCGGCGAGCTATGGCTACACCTTC. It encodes CASSPSAVTAASYGYTF.

The CDR3 DNA follows: TGTGCCAGCAGCTTGGCCAACGGCCGGGGATTTAACTATGGCTACACCTTC. The encoded protein is CASSLANGRGFNYGYTF. The rearrangement uses TRBV5-6 and TRBJ1-2; D gene ambiguous. There are 17 residues in the CDR3. Between the trimmed V and J ends, which lost 0 bases and 1 base, there was a span of 16 bases. Germline CDR1 is SGHDT and CDR2 is YYEEEE.

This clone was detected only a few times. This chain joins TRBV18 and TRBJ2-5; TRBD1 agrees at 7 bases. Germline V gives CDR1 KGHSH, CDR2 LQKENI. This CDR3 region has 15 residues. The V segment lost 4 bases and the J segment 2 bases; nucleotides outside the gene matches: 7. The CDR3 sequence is CASSRRQGDQETQYF. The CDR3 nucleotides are TGTGCCAGCTCACGAAGACAGGGAGATCAAGAGACCCAGTACTTC.

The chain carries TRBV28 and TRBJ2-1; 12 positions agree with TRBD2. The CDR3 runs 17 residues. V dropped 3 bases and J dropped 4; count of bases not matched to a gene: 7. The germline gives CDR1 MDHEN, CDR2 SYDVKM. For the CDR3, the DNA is TGTGCCAGCAGTTTGATAACTAGCGGGGGGATTTACAATGAGCAGTTCTTC. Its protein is CASSLITSGGIYNEQFF.

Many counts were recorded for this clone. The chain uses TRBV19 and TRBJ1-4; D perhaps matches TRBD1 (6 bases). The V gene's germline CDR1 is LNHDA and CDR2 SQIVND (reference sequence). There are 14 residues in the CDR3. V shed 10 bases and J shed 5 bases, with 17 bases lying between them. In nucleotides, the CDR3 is TGTGCCACCTCATCCGGACAGACGAATGAAAAACTGTTTTTT. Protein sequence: CATSSGQTNEKLFF.

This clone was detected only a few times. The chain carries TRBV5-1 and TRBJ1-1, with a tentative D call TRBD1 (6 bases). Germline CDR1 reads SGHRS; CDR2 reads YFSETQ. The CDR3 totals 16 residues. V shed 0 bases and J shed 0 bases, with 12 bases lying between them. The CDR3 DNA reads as TGCGCCAGCAGCTTGGCGTCGACAGGCATGAACACTGAAGCTTTCTTT. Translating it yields CASSLASTGMNTEAFF.

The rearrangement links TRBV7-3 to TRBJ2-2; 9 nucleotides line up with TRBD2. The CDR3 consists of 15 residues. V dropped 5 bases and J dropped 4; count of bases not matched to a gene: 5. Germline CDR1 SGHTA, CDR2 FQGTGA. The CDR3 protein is CASSVTSGFTGELFF. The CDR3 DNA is TGTGCCAGCAGCGTTACTAGCGGGTTCACCGGGGAGCTGTTTTTT.

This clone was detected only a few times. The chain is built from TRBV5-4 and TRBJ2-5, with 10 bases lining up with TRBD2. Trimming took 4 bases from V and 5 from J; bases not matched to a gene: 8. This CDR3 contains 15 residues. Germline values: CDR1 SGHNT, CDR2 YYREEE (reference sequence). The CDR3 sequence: CASSLIAGGQETQYF. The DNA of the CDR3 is TGTGCCAGCAGCCTAATAGCGGGAGGACAGGAGACCCAGTACTTC.

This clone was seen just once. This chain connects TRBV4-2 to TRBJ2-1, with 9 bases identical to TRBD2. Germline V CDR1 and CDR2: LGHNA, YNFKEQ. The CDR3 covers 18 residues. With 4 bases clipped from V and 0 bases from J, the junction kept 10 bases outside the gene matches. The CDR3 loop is CASSPKSYSGSSYNEQFF. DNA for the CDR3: TGTGCCAGCAGCCCTAAATCATATAGCGGGAGCTCCTACAATGAGCAGTTCTTC.

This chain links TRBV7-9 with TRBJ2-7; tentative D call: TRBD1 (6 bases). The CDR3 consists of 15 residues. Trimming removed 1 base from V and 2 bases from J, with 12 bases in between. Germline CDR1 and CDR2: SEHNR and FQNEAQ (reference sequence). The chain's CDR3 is CASSLGQGKTYEQYF. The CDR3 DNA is TGTGCCAGCAGCTTAGGGCAGGGGAAAACCTACGAGCAGTACTTC.

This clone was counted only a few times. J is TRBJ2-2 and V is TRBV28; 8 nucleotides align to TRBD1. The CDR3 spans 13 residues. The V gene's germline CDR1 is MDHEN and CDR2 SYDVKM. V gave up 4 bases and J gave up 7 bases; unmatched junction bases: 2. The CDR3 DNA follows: TGTGCCAGCAGTTCGGGACAGGTCGGGGAGCTGTTTTTT. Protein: CASSSGQVGELFF.

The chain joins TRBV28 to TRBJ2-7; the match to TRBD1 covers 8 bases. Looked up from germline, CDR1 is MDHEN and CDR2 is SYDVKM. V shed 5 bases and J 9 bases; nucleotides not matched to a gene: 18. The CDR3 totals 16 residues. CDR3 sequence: CASSSRTGRFGISQYF. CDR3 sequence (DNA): TGTGCCAGCAGTAGCCGGACAGGGCGCTTTGGGATCTCGCAGTACTTC.

The CDR3 here is CASSPILGQSEQYF. The CDR3 region has the DNA TGTGCCAGTAGTCCCATATTAGGACAGTCCGAGCAGTACTTC. This sequence joins TRBV19 and TRBJ2-7, with D perhaps TRBD1 (6 bases). V was shortened by 5 bases and J by 6 bases, with 17 bases between the two germline ends. This CDR3 contains 14 residues. The germline CDR1 and CDR2 sequences are LNHDA and SQIVND (reference sequence).

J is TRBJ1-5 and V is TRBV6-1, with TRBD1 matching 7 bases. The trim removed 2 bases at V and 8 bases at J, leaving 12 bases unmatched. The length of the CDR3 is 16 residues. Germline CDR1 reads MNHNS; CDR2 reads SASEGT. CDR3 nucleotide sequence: TGTGCCAGCAGTGAAAGTGCTGGGGGACAGAAGGAGCCCCAGCATTTT. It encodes CASSESAGGQKEPQHF.

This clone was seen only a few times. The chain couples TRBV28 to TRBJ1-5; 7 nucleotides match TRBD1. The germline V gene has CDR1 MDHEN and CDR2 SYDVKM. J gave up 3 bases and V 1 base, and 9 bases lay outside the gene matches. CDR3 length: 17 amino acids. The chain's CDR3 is CASSLLAGGNDNQPQHF. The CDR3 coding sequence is TGTGCCAGCAGTTTATTGGCAGGGGGAAATGACAATCAGCCCCAGCATTTT.

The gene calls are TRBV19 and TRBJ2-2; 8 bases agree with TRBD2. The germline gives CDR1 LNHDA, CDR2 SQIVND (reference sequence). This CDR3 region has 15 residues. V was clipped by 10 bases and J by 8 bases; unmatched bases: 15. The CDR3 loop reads CATSGITGGSGELFF. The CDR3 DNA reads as TGTGCCACCTCAGGAATAACGGGAGGGTCGGGGGAGCTGTTTTTT.

CDR3 DNA: TGTGCCAGCAGCCCCTTTGAGGGAAACTCTGGAAACACCATATATTTT. Its protein is CASSPFEGNSGNTIYF. The chain employs TRBV4-2 and TRBJ1-3; no definite D call. Germline V lookup: CDR1 LGHNA, CDR2 YNFKEQ. The V end was cut by 4 bases, the J end by 0 bases, with 13 bases between. The CDR3 extends over 16 amino acids.

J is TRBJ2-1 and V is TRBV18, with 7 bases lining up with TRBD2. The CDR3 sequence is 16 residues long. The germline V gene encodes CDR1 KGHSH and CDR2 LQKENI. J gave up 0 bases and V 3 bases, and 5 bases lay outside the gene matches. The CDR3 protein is CASSPLAGRSYNEQFF. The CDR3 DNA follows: TGTGCCAGCTCACCCTTAGCGGGCCGCTCCTACAATGAGCAGTTCTTC.